This TCR beta chain emerged from a study of shared clonotypes between healthy human individuals. TCRdb's table, derived via immunoSEQ multiplex PCR, lists solely in-frame clones and lacks some. The repertoire holds 500,000 to 650,000 clones, with around 78% as singletons. The V gene lost 5 bases and the J gene lost 5 bases, with 4 bases spanning the gap. The CDR3 is 11 amino acids. In germline, CDR1 is SGHVS, CDR2 FQNEAQ. This clone was counted once. The sequenced material came from PBMCs. V gene TRBV7-8 combines with J gene TRBJ2-1; D unclear. The TCR was taken from a woman aged 40 to 55 in good health. Some clones in this sample may be carry-over from other donors' samples. The CDR3 loop is CASSTNNEQFF. CDR3 sequence (DNA): TGTGCCAGCAGCACAAACAATGAGCAGTTCTTC.